One and the same sample provided the 15 T cell receptor beta chains below, sequenced in a study of blood T cell repertoires in COVID-19. Sequencing used immunoSEQ multiplex PCR; TCRdb keeps in-frame clones, though not all of them. The data contain 350,000 to 500,000 clones, around nine tenths of them singletons. Sequenced input: PBMCs or T cells enriched from blood (not recorded which). The receptors come from a young woman who had been exposed to COVID-19.

This clone appeared a single time. The V and J genes are TRBV19 and TRBJ2-6; TRBD1 is a possible D gene (6 bases). The germline gives CDR1 LNHDA, CDR2 SQIVND (reference sequence). Trimming removed 7 bases from V and 0 bases from J, with 13 bases in between. This CDR3 has 16 residues. This CDR3 reads CASNAGDLSGANVLTF. CDR3 DNA: TGTGCCAGTAATGCAGGGGACCTCTCTGGGGCCAACGTCCTGACTTTC. The full variable domain, its missing parts supplied by reference TRBV19 and TRBJ2-6, is DGGITQSPKYLFRKEGQNVTLSCEQNLNHDAMYWYRQDPGQGLRLIYYSQIVNDFQKGDIAEGYSVSREKKESFPLTVTSAQKNPTAFYLCASNAGDLSGANVLTFGAGSRLTVL.

In the case of this clone: Germline and junction disagree at one end, which may indicate a read error. V usage is TRBV4-1 and J usage is TRBJ2-7, with 10 bases aligning to TRBD2. The CDR3 consists of 17 residues. CDR1 is MGHRA and CDR2 is YSYEKL in the germline V gene. CDR3 amino acids: CASSRAFLAGVGNEQYF. Here the CDR3 DNA reads TGCGCTAGCAGCCGCGCCTTTCTAGCGGGAGTGGGGAACGAGCAGTACTTC.

This chain uses TRBV7-2 with TRBJ2-7, with D tentatively TRBD1 (6 bases). V dropped 3 bases and J dropped 0 bases, with 15 bases sitting between them. Per the germline V gene, CDR1 is SGHTA and CDR2 is FQGNSA. The CDR3 runs 16 residues. The CDR3 loop is CASSLRGSDSSYEQYF. In DNA form, the CDR3 reads TGTGCCAGCAGCTTGAGGGGGTCGGATAGCTCCTACGAGCAGTACTTC.

V and J are TRBV11-3 and TRBJ2-3; 10 bases fit TRBD2. Germline V gene lookup returns CDR1 SGHNT and CDR2 YENEEA. V trimming: 5 bases; J trimming: 1 base; junction bases outside the gene matches: 3. The CDR3 extends over 15 amino acids. For the CDR3, the DNA is TGTGCCAGCAGCACCGGGACTAGCGGCACAGATACGCAGTATTTT. Protein: CASSTGTSGTDTQYF.

The chain combines TRBV2 with TRBJ2-1; 9 bases line up with TRBD2. The CDR3 loop spans 15 amino acids. Trimming cost V 4 bases and J 10 bases; bases outside gene matches: 11. Germline V gene sequence: CDR1 SNHLY, CDR2 FYNNEI. CDR3 nucleotides: TGTGCCAGCAGTGTGGCGGGGGGGCCAGAGAAGGAGCAGTTCTTC. This codes for CASSVAGGPEKEQFF.

This clone was recorded a few times. The rearrangement joins TRBV6-5 to TRBJ2-7, with 14 bases that match TRBD2. Germline loops: CDR1 MNHEY, CDR2 SVGAGI. The CDR3 sequence is 14 residues long. The trim removed 9 bases at V and 3 bases at J, leaving 4 bases unmatched. CDR3 region: CASTGTSGGYEQYF. Written as DNA, the CDR3 is TGTGCCAGTACGGGGACTAGCGGGGGCTACGAGCAGTACTTC.

V gene TRBV29-1 combines with J gene TRBJ1-2; D call uncertain. Trimming cost V 5 bases and J 4 bases, with 8 bases left between them. The CDR3 loop spans 11 amino acids. In germline, CDR1 is SQVTM, CDR2 ANQGSEA. CDR3 sequence (DNA): TGCAGCGTTCCTCCCCTCTATGGCTACACCTTC. This encodes CSVPPLYGYTF. Together with reference TRBV29-1 and TRBJ1-2, the CDR3 gives the full variable domain: SAVISQKPSRDICQRGTSLTIQCQVDSQVTMMFWYRQQPGQSLTLIATANQGSEATYESGFVIDKFPISRPNLTFSTLTVSNMSPEDSSIYLCSVPPLYGYTFGSGTRLTVV.

The chain employs TRBV28 and TRBJ2-5; 7 bases line up with TRBD2. The V gene's germline CDR1 is MDHEN and CDR2 SYDVKM. The CDR3 runs to 16 residues. With 1 base clipped from V and 5 bases from J, the junction kept 10 bases outside the gene matches. The CDR3 coding sequence is TGTGCCAGCAGTTTATTGGACGGGGGGTATATCGAGACCCAGTACTTC. Protein product: CASSLLDGGYIETQYF.

This chain joins TRBV20-1 and TRBJ1-1, with 7 positions matching TRBD1. The CDR3 totals 15 residues. Germline V lookup: CDR1 DFQATT, CDR2 SNEGSKA (reference sequence). Losses at the gene ends were 3 bases for V and 3 bases for J; bases not matched to a gene: 10. The CDR3 bases are TGCAGTGCTAGTCATGTTGCCAGGGGGTACACTGAAGCTTTCTTT. It translates to CSASHVARGYTEAFF.

V usage is TRBV3-1 (or the pseudogene TRBV3-2) and J usage is TRBJ1-5, with D tentatively TRBD1 (5 bases). Germline CDR1 reads LGHDT; CDR2 reads YNNKEL (reference sequence). V was cut by 4 bases and J by 4 bases, with 14 bases left in between. This CDR3 spans 15 amino acids. CDR3 sequence (DNA): TGTGCCAGCAGCCCCGGGGGGGGGACTAATCAGCCCCAGCATTTT. Amino acid sequence: CASSPGGGTNQPQHF.

The J gene is TRBJ2-7, the V gene TRBV29-1; a weak D match, TRBD2 (5 bases). V shed 5 bases and J shed 12 bases, with 20 bases lying between them. In germline, CDR1 is SQVTM, CDR2 ANQGSEA. The CDR3 consists of 12 residues. The DNA of the CDR3 is TGCAGCGTTCGGGGTGGGAACGGTATGTGGTACTTC. Protein product: CSVRGGNGMWYF.

The chain links TRBV6-2 or TRBV6-3 to TRBJ2-1, with 9 bases aligning to TRBD2. From germline, CDR1 is MNHEY and CDR2 SVGEGT. This CDR3 is built from 15 residues. Trimming cost V 2 bases and J 9 bases; bases outside gene matches: 8. The CDR3 DNA follows: TGTGCCAGCAGTTACGATACTAGCGGGCGGGGTGAGCAGTTCTTC. Protein: CASSYDTSGRGEQFF.

This clone was counted a few times. This rearrangement joins TRBV28 to TRBJ2-1; TRBD2 aligns across 10 bases. Germline assignment: CDR1 MDHEN and CDR2 SYDVKM. Trimming removed 3 bases from V and 2 bases from J; junction bases left unmatched: 4. The CDR3 extends over 16 amino acids. This chain's CDR3 is CASSFLAGAPYNEQFF. As DNA, the CDR3 is TGTGCCAGCAGTTTTCTAGCGGGAGCCCCCTACAATGAGCAGTTCTTC.

This chain links TRBV7-2 with TRBJ2-6; 11 positions agree with TRBD2. CDR1 and CDR2 from the germline V gene are SGHTA and FQGNSA. CDR3 length equals 16 residues. V trimming: 8 bases; J trimming: 0 bases; junction bases outside the gene matches: 3. CDR3 sequence: CASHSGRASGANVLTF. The CDR3 DNA follows: TGTGCCAGCCATAGCGGGAGGGCCTCTGGGGCCAACGTCCTGACTTTC. The full variable domain, with the rest looked up from reference TRBV7-2 and TRBJ2-6, is GAGVSQSPSNKVTEKGKDVELRCDPISGHTALYWYRQSLGQGLEFLIYFQGNSAPDKSGLPSDRFSAERTGGSVSTLTIQRTQQEDSAVYLCASHSGRASGANVLTFGAGSRLTVL.

This chain connects TRBV7-9 to TRBJ2-2; 8 bases are a match to TRBD1. The CDR3 has 18 amino acids. The junction had 9 bases not matched to a gene; V was cut back by 1 base and J by 2 bases. Germline values: CDR1 SEHNR, CDR2 FQNEAQ (reference sequence). CDR3 in DNA: TGTGCCAGCAGCTTAGGATTGGACAGGGCTTCCAACACCGGGGAGCTGTTTTTT. Protein sequence: CASSLGLDRASNTGELFF.